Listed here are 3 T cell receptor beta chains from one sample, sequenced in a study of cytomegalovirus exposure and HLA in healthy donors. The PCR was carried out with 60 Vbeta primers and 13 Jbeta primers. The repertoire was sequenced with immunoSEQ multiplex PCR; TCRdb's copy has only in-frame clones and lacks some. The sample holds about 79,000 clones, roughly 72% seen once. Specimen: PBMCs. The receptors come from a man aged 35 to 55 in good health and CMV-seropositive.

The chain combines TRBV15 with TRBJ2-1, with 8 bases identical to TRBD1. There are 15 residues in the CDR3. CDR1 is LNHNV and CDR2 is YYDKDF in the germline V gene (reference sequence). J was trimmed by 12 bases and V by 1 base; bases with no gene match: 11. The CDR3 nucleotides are TGTGCCACCAGCAGAGTGACAGGGGATTTGAACGTGCAGTTCTTC. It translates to CATSRVTGDLNVQFF.

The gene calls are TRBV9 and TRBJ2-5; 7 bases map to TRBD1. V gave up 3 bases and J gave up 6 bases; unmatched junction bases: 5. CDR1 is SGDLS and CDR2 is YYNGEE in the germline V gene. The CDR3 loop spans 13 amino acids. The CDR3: CASSGGTEKTQYF. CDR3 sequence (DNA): TGTGCCAGCAGCGGAGGGACAGAGAAGACCCAGTACTTC.

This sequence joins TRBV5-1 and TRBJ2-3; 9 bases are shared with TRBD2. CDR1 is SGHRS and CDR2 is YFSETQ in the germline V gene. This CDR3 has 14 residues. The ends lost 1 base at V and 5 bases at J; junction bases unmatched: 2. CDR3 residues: CASSLYSGGDTQYF. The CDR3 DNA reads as TGCGCCAGCAGCTTGTATAGCGGGGGAGATACGCAGTATTTT.